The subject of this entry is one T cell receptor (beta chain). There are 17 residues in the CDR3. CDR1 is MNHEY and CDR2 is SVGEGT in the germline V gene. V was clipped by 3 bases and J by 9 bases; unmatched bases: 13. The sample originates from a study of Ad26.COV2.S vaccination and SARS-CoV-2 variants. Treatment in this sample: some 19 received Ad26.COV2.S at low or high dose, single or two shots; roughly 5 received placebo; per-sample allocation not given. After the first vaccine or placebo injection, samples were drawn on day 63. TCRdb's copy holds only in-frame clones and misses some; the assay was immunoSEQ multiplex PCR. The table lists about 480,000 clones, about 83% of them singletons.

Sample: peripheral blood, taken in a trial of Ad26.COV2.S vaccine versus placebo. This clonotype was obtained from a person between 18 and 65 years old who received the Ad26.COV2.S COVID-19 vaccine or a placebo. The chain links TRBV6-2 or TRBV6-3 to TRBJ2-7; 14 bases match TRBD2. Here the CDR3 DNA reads TGTGCCAGCAGTTATTACGGGACTAGCGGGAGAACCAGTACGCAGTACTTC. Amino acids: CASSYYGTSGRTSTQYF.